This TCR beta chain was recorded in a study of T cells expressing NK-cell markers. Study-level background: HCMV seropositivity characterized seven of the eight sequenced donors, and seronegativity one.

General observations from the study: The HCMV specificity of the expanded NKG2C+ T cell clones stayed unresolved. Where several donors were concerned, these clonotypes also led the CD3+CD56-NKG2C+ fraction.

The germline V gene encodes CDR1 SGHVS and CDR2 FQNEAQ. The CDR3 is made up of 17 amino acids. Researchers built TCR beta cDNA using 5'RACE template switching with UMIs. TCRdb derives one entry per CDR3 protein from the 5' RACE reads, leaving out DNA. The sample data list some 500,000 distinct CDR3 sequences. As for this clonotype: Its specificity is not known.

Material for sequencing was blood T cells: a sorted CD56 or NKG2C T cell subset, CD4+ or CD8+ T cells, or bulk PBMC T cells (not recorded which). The receptor was derived from a woman aged 50 to 60 in good health. This chain connects TRBV7-8 to TRBJ2-1; TCRdb lists TRBD2, though no DNA is available to test this call. CDR3 in amino acids: CASSQSLAGGYYNEQFF. Full variable domain (rest looked up from reference TRBV7-8 and TRBJ2-1): GAGVSQSPRYKVAKRGQDVALRCDPISGHVSLFWYQQALGQGPEFLTYFQNEAQLDKSGLPSDRFFAERPEGSVSTLKIQRTQQEDSAVYLCASSQSLAGGYYNEQFFGPGTRLTVL.